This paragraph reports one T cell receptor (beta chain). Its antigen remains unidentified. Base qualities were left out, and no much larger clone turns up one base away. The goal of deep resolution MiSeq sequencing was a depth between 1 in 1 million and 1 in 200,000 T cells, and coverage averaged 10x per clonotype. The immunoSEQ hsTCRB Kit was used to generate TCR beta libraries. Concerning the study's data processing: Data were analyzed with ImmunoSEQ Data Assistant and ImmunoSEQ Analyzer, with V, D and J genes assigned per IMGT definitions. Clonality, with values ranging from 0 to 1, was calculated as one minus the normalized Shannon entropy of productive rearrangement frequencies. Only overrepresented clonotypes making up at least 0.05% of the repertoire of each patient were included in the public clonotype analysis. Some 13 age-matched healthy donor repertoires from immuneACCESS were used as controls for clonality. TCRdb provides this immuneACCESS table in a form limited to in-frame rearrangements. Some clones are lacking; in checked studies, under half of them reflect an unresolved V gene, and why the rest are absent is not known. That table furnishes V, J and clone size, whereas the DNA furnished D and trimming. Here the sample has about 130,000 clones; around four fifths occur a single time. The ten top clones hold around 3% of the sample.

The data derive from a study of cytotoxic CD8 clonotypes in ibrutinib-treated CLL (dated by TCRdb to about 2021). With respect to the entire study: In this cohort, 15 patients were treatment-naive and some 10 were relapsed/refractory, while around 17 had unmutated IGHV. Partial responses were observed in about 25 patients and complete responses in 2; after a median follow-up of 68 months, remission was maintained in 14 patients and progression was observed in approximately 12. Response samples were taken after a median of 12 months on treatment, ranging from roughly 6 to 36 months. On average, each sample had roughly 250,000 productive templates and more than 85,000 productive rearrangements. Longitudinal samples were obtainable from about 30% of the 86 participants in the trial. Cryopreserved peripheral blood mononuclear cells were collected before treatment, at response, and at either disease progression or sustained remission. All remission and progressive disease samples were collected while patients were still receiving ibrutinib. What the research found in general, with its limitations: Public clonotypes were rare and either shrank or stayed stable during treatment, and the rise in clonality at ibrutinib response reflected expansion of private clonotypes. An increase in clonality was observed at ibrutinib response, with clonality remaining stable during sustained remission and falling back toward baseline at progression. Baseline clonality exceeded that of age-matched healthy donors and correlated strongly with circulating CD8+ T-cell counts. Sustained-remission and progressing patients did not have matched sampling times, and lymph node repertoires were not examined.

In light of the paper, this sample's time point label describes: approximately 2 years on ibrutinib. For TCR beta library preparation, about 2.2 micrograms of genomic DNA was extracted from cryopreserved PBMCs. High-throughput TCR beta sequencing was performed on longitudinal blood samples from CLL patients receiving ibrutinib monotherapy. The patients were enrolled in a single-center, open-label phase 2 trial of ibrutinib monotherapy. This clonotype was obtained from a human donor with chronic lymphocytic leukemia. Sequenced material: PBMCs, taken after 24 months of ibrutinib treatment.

In nucleotides, the sequence is TGTGCCACCAGCAGAGATCTCGGTACGCAGTATTTT. This gives the protein CATSRDLGTQYF. The chain is assembled from TRBV15 and TRBJ2-3; no D segment can be confidently identified. The junction shows trimming of 0 bases on V and 8 bases on J, plus 6 bases between the germline ends. The germline V gene (reference sequence) supplies CDR1 LNHNV and CDR2 YYDKDF. The CDR3 spans 12 residues, from the cysteine through the phenylalanine. Left in the record is the CDR3 DNA by itself, 36 bases read in frame from the first base. This CDR3, with the reference TRBV15 and TRBJ2-3 proteins standing in past its ends, gives the full variable domain DAMVIQNPRYQVTQFGKPVTLSCSQTLNHNVMYWYQQKSSQAPKLLFHYYDKDFNNEADTPDNFQSRRPNTSFCFLDIRSPGLGDTAMYLCATSRDLGTQYFGPGTRLTVL.